This T cell receptor (beta chain) was sequenced during a study of cytomegalovirus exposure and HLA in healthy donors. For the study at large: The same platform was used for the 90 to 150 validation repertoires as for the 650 to 700 first-cohort repertoires, as reported in a later analysis.

There are 13 residues in the CDR3. V dropped 4 bases and J dropped 2 bases, with 8 bases sitting between them. The germline CDR1 and CDR2 sequences are SNHLY and FYNNEI. This table comes from immunoSEQ multiplex PCR, and its TCRdb copy is limited to in-frame clones, with some not included. Altogether about 120,000 clones are present, roughly 90% being singletons, with the ten largest covering roughly 6%. Specimen: PBMCs. V usage is TRBV2 and J usage is TRBJ1-1; no firm D call. The origin of this receptor is a woman aged 18-29 years in good health and CMV-seropositive. CDR3 DNA: TGTGCCAGCAGTGTTTACAGCAACACTGAAGCTTTCTTT. Protein product: CASSVYSNTEAFF.